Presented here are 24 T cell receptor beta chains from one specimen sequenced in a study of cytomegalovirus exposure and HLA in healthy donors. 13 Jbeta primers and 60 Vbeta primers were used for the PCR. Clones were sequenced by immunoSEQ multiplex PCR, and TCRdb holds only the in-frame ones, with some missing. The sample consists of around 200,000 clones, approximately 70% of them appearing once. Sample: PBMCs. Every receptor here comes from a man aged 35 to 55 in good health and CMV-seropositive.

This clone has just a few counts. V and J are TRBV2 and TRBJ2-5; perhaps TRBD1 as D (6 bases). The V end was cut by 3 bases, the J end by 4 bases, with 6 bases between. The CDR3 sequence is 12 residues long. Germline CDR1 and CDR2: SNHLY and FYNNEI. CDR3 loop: CASSDRGETQYF. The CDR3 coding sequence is TGTGCCAGCAGTGACAGGGGAGAGACCCAGTACTTC. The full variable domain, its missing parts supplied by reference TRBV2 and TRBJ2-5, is EPEVTQTPSHQVTQMGQEVILRCVPISNHLYFYWYRQILGQKVEFLVSFYNNEISEKSEIFDDQFSVERPDGSNFTLKIRSTKLEDSAMYFCASSDRGETQYFGPGTRLLVL.

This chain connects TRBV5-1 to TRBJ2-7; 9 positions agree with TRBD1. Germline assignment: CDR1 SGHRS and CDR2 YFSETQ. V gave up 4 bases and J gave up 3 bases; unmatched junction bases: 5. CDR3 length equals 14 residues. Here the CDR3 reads CASSRDRDDYEQYF. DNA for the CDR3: TGCGCCAGCAGCCGGGACAGGGATGACTACGAGCAGTACTTC.

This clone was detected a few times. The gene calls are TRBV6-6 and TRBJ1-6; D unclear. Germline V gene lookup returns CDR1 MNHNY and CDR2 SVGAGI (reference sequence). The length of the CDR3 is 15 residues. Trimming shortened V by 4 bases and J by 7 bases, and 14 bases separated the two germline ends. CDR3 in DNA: TGTGCCAGCAGTTCCATGTGGGAGATCAATTCACCCCTCCACTTT. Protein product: CASSSMWEINSPLHF.

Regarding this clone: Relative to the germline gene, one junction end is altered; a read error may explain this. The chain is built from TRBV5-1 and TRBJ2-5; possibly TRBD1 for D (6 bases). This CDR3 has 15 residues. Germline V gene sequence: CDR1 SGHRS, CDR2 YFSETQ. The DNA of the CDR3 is TGCGTCAGCAGCTTGGAACAGGGCCTACTAGAGACCCAGTACTTC. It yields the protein CVSSLEQGLLETQYF.

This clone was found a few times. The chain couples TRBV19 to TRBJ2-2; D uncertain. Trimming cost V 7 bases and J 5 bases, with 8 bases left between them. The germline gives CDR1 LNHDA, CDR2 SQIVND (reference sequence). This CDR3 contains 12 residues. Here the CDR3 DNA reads TGTGCCAGTACTAGTTTAACCGGGGAGCTGTTTTTT. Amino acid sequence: CASTSLTGELFF.

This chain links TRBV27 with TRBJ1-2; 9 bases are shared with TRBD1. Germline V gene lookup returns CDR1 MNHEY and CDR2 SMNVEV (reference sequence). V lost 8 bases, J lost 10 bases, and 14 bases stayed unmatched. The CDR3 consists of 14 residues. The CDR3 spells CASLPSPGQGYYTF. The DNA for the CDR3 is TGTGCCAGCCTTCCATCCCCGGGACAGGGTTACTACACCTTC.

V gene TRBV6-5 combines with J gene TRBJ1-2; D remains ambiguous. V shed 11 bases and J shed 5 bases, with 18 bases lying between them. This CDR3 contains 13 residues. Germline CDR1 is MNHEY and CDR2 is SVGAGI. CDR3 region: CASTAAAQYGYTF. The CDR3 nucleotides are TGTGCCTCCACGGCGGCAGCCCAATATGGCTACACCTTC.

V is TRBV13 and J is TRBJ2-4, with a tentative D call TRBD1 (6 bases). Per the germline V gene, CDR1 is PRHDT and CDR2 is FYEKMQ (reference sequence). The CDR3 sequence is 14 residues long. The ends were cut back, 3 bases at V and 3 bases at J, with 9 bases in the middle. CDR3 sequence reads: CASSFRGRKNIQYF. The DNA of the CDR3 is TGTGCCAGCAGCTTCAGGGGACGCAAAAACATTCAGTACTTC.

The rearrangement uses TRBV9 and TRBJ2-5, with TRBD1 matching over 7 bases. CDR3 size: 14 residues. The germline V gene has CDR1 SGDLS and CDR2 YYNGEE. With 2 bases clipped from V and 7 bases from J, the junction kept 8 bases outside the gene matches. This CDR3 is CASSVPTSGGTQYF. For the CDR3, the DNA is TGTGCCAGCAGCGTCCCAACCTCAGGGGGGACCCAGTACTTC.

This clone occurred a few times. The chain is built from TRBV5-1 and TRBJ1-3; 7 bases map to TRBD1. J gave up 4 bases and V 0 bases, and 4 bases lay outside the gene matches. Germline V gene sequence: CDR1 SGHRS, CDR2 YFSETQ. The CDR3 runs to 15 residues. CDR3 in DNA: TGCGCCAGCAGCTTGGTAGGGGGCGCAGGAAACACCATATATTTT. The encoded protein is CASSLVGGAGNTIYF.

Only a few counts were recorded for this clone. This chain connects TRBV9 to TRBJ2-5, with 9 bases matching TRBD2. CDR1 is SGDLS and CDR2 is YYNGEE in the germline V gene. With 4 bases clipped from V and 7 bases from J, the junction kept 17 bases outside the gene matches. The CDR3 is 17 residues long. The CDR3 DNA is TGTGCCAGCAGCCCCAAAGAAAGCGGGGGGCCGCATGGGACCCAGTACTTC. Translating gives CASSPKESGGPHGTQYF.

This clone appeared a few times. The CDR3 region has the DNA TGTGCCAGCAGCGGACAGGGGTTTACTGGGGCCAACGTCCTGACTTTC. Translating gives CASSGQGFTGANVLTF. V and J are TRBV27 and TRBJ2-6; TRBD1 agrees at 9 bases. CDR1 is MNHEY, CDR2 SMNVEV, per germline (reference sequence). The CDR3 has 16 amino acids. The ends lost 6 bases at V and 2 bases at J; junction bases unmatched: 5.

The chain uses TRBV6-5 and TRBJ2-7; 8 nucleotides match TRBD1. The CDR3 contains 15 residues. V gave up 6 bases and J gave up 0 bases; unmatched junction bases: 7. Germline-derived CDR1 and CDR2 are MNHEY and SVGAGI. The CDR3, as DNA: TGTGCCAGCAGATCCGGACAGGGAAGCTCCTACGAGCAGTACTTC. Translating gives CASRSGQGSSYEQYF.

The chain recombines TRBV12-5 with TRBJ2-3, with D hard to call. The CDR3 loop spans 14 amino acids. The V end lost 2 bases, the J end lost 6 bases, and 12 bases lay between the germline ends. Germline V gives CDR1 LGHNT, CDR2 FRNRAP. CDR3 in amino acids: CASGLSTPSDTQYF. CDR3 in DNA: TGTGCTAGTGGTTTGTCGACTCCCTCCGATACGCAGTATTTT.

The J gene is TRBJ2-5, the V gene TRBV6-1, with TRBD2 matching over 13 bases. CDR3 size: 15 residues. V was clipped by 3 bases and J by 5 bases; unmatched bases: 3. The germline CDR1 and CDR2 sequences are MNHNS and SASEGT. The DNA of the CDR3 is TGTGCCAGCAGTGAGGGACTAGCGGGGTGGGAGACCCAGTACTTC. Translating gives CASSEGLAGWETQYF.

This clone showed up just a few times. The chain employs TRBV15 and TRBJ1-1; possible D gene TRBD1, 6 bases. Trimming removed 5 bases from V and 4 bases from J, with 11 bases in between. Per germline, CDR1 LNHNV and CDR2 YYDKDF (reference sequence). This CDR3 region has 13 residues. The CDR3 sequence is CATSGAGVTEAFF. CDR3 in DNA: TGTGCCACCAGCGGGGCAGGGGTCACTGAAGCTTTCTTT.

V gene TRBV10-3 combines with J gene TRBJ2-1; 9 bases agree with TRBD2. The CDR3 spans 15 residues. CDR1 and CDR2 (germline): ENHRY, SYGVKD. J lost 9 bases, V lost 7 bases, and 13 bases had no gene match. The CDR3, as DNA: TGTGCCATCATGGGTTGGGCTAGCGGGGAGCGTGAGCAGTTCTTC. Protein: CAIMGWASGEREQFF.

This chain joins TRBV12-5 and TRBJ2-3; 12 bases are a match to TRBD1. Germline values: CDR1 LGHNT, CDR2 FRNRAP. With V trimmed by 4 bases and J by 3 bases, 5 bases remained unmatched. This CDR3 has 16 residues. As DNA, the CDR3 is TGTGCTAGTGGTTCCGGGGGACAGGGGGCGACAGATACGCAGTATTTT. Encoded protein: CASGSGGQGATDTQYF. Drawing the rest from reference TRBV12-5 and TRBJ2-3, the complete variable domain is DARVTQTPRHKVTEMGQEVTMRCQPILGHNTVFWYRQTMMQGLELLAYFRNRAPLDDSGMPKDRFSAEMPDATLATLKIQPSEPRDSAVYFCASGSGGQGATDTQYFGPGTRLTVL.

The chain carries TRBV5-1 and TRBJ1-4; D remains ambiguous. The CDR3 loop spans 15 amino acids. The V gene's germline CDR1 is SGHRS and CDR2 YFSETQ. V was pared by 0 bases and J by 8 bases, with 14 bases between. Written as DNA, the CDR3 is TGCGCCAGCAGCTTGGACCCAGGTTCGAGCGAAAAACTGTTTTTT. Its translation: CASSLDPGSSEKLFF. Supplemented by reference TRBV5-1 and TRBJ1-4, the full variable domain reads KAGVTQTPRYLIKTRGQQVTLSCSPISGHRSVSWYQQTPGQGLQFLFEYFSETQRNKGNFPGRFSGRQFSNSRSEMNVSTLELGDSALYLCASSLDPGSSEKLFFGSGTQLSVL.

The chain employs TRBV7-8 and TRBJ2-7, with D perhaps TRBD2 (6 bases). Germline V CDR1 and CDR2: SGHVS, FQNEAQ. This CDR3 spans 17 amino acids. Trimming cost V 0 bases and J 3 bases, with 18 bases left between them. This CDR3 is CASSLATLPGANYEQYF. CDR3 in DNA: TGTGCCAGCAGCTTAGCGACCCTTCCGGGAGCCAACTACGAGCAGTACTTC.

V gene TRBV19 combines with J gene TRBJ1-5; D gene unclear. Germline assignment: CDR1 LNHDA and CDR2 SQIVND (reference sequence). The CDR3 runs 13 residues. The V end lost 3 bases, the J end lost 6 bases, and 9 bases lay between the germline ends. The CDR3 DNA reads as TGTGCCAGTAGTATGTCGGCGGGTCAGCCCCAGCATTTT. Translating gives CASSMSAGQPQHF.

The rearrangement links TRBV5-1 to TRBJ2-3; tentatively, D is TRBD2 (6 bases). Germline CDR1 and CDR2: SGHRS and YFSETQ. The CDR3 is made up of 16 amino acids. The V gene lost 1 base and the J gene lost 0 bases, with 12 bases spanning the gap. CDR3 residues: CASSLRGAASTDTQYF. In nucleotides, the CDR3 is TGCGCCAGCAGCTTGCGCGGGGCGGCAAGCACAGATACGCAGTATTTT.

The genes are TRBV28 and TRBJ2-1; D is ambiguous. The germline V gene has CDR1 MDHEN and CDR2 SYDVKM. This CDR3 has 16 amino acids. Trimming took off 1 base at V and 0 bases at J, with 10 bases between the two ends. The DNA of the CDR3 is TGTGCCAGCAGTTTATTTGGTCTAAGCTCCTACAATGAGCAGTTCTTC. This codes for CASSLFGLSSYNEQFF.

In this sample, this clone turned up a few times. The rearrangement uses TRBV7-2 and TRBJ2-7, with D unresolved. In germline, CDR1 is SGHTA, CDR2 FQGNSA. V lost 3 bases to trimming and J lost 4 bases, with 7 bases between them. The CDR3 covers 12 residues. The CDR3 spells CASSFAGYEQYF. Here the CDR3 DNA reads TGTGCCAGCAGCTTTGCCGGTTACGAGCAGTACTTC.